Shown below are 20 T cell receptor beta chains from a single sample sequenced in a study of blood T cell repertoires in COVID-19. The data were produced by immunoSEQ multiplex PCR, yet TCRdb's version contains in-frame clones alone and is incomplete. The sample holds about 170,000 clones, about 83% seen once. The source material was peripheral blood. The receptors shown here come from a man aged 40-49 years who had recovered from COVID-19.

The chain employs TRBV7-2 and TRBJ2-1; TRBD2 might be the D (6 bases). CDR1 is SGHTA and CDR2 is FQGNSA in the germline V gene. CDR3 length equals 16 residues. The ends were cut back, 1 base at V and 2 bases at J, with 12 bases in the middle. The CDR3 nucleotides are TGTGCCAGCAGCTTAGTGGGCGGGGCGGCCTACAATGAGCAGTTCTTC. Translation: CASSLVGGAAYNEQFF.

This chain links TRBV28 with TRBJ1-1, with 7 bases aligning to TRBD1. This CDR3 comprises 15 residues. The germline CDR1 and CDR2 sequences are MDHEN and SYDVKM. Unmatched junction bases numbered 6, after V lost 4 bases and J lost 1 base. The CDR3 loop is CASSSPGQPNTEAFF. The CDR3 coding sequence is TGTGCCAGCAGTTCACCGGGACAGCCGAACACTGAAGCTTTCTTT.

J is TRBJ2-7 and V is TRBV6-2 or TRBV6-3; 8 positions match TRBD2. The germline CDR1 and CDR2 sequences are MNHEY and SVGEGT. CDR3 length: 13 residues. Unmatched junction bases numbered 8, after V lost 6 bases and J lost 7 bases. The CDR3 region is CASSPLAEGEQYF. Written as DNA, the CDR3 is TGTGCCAGCAGCCCACTAGCGGAGGGGGAGCAGTACTTC.

This chain uses TRBV7-2 with TRBJ2-5, with 10 bases that match TRBD2. The CDR3 contains 15 residues. Unmatched junction bases numbered 1, after V lost 1 base and J lost 2 bases. Looked up from germline, CDR1 is SGHTA and CDR2 is FQGNSA. The CDR3, as DNA: TGTGCCAGCAGCTTAGGAGCGGGGGGGCAAGAGACCCAGTACTTC. This sequence encodes CASSLGAGGQETQYF.

This chain joins TRBV28 and TRBJ1-4; 8 bases are a match to TRBD1. In germline, CDR1 is MDHEN, CDR2 SYDVKM. After removal of 3 bases from V and 0 bases from J, the junction contained 6 bases not matched to a gene. The CDR3 totals 17 residues. The CDR3 loop reads CASSFVRGRTTNEKLFF. CDR3 coding DNA: TGTGCCAGCAGTTTTGTCAGGGGGCGAACAACTAATGAAAAACTGTTTTTT. The whole variable domain, filled in from reference TRBV28 and TRBJ1-4, reads DVKVTQSSRYLVKRTGEKVFLECVQDMDHENMFWYRQDPGLGLRLIYFSYDVKMKEKGDIPEGYSVSREKKERFSLILESASTNQTSMYLCASSFVRGRTTNEKLFFGSGTQLSVL.

In its sample, this clone was seen a few times. The chain combines TRBV5-4 with TRBJ1-6; 7 nucleotides match TRBD1. The CDR3 has 13 residues. V shed 4 bases and J 12 bases; nucleotides not matched to a gene: 7. In germline, CDR1 is SGHNT, CDR2 YYREEE (reference sequence). CDR3 DNA: TGTGCCAGCAGCCCTGGACAGGAGGGACCCCTCCACTTT. Translated: CASSPGQEGPLHF.

The chain carries TRBV4-1 and TRBJ2-5; D not certain. CDR1 and CDR2 (germline): MGHRA, YSYEKL. The V end was cut by 1 base, the J end by 3 bases, with 6 bases between. This CDR3 contains 13 residues. Here the CDR3 reads CASSQVAKETQYF. DNA of the CDR3: TGCGCCAGCAGCCAAGTCGCGAAAGAGACCCAGTACTTC.

The J gene is TRBJ1-5, the V gene TRBV21-1; TRBD1, as called in the table, went unchecked against the DNA. TRBV21-1 is designated a pseudogene. CDR3 size: 18 residues. The CDR3 reads CASSKEGQVGWVNQPQHF. The DNA for the CDR3 is TGTGCCAGCAGCAAAGAGGGGCAGGTTGGTTGGGTCAATCAGCCCCAGCATTTT.

The rearrangement links TRBV13 to TRBJ2-1; 8 nucleotides agree with TRBD2. The CDR3 runs to 14 residues. Germline V gene sequence: CDR1 PRHDT, CDR2 FYEKMQ (reference sequence). The trim removed 6 bases at V and 9 bases at J, leaving 10 bases unmatched. In DNA form, the CDR3 reads TGTGCCAGCAGGATTGAGACTAGCGAGGGTGAGCAGTTCTTC. Translation: CASRIETSEGEQFF. Filled out from reference TRBV13 and TRBJ2-1, the complete variable domain reads AAGVIQSPRHLIKEKRETATLKCYPIPRHDTVYWYQQGPGQDPQFLISFYEKMQSDKGSIPDRFSAQQFSDYHSELNMSSLELGDSALYFCASRIETSEGEQFFGPGTRLTVL.

This clone was recorded once. This chain joins TRBV6-6 and TRBJ2-5; the D gene is possibly TRBD2 (5 bases). Trimming stripped 6 bases from V and 0 bases from J, with 5 bases between. The CDR3 sequence is 12 residues long. CDR1 and CDR2 (germline): MNHNY, SVGAGI (reference sequence). CDR3 loop: CASRDYQETQYF. CDR3 DNA sequence: TGTGCCAGCAGGGACTACCAAGAGACCCAGTACTTC.

V is TRBV9 and J is TRBJ2-1; 8 nucleotides align to TRBD1. Germline trimming cut 4 bases from V and 6 bases from J; bases unmatched to any gene: 9. The CDR3 covers 15 residues. Germline-derived CDR1 and CDR2 are SGDLS and YYNGEE. DNA of the CDR3: TGTGCCAGCAGCCCGACGGACAGGGTGGGCAATGAGCAGTTCTTC. Protein product: CASSPTDRVGNEQFF.

The rearrangement links TRBV4-2 to TRBJ2-6; D ambiguous. The length of the CDR3 is 16 residues. Looked up from germline, CDR1 is LGHNA and CDR2 is YNFKEQ. Deletions cut 8 bases from V and 0 bases from J, with 14 bases between. This CDR3 reads CASSAGKVSGANVLTF. CDR3 in DNA: TGTGCCAGCTCGGCAGGCAAGGTCTCTGGGGCCAACGTCCTGACTTTC.

This clone was detected once. The rearrangement links TRBV7-2 to TRBJ1-6, with D possibly matching TRBD1 (5 bases). The CDR3 consists of 17 residues. V was shortened by 4 bases and J by 2 bases, with 15 bases between the two germline ends. The germline CDR1 and CDR2 sequences are SGHTA and FQGNSA. The CDR3 is CASSSRLWGTYNSPLHF. CDR3 bases: TGTGCCAGCAGCTCACGATTATGGGGCACCTATAATTCACCCCTCCACTTT.

The V gene is TRBV5-1, the J gene TRBJ2-7; 8 bases fit TRBD1. The CDR3 is 13 amino acids. Germline V gene sequence: CDR1 SGHRS, CDR2 YFSETQ. Trimming took 5 bases from V and 4 from J; bases not matched to a gene: 5. The CDR3: CASRGQGGYEQYF. The CDR3 region has the DNA TGCGCCAGCAGAGGACAGGGTGGATACGAGCAGTACTTC. Complete variable domain (other parts from reference TRBV5-1 and TRBJ2-7): KAGVTQTPRYLIKTRGQQVTLSCSPISGHRSVSWYQQTPGQGLQFLFEYFSETQRNKGNFPGRFSGRQFSNSRSEMNVSTLELGDSALYLCASRGQGGYEQYFGPGTRLTVT.

V gene TRBV7-9 combines with J gene TRBJ1-1; 8 bases are a match to TRBD1. This CDR3 is 14 amino acids long. With V trimmed by 3 bases and J by 7 bases, 7 bases remained unmatched. Germline loops: CDR1 SEHNR, CDR2 FQNEAQ (reference sequence). The CDR3 bases are TGTGCCAGCAGCTTCCCGGACAGGGTGGATGAAGCTTTCTTT. Translating gives CASSFPDRVDEAFF.

The gene calls are TRBV29-1 and TRBJ2-3; 7 bases agree with TRBD1. CDR3 size: 16 residues. Germline CDR1 reads SQVTM; CDR2 reads ANQGSEA. J was trimmed by 3 bases and V by 0 bases; bases with no gene match: 9. CDR3 sequence (DNA): TGCAGCGTTGAAGATCCTCGGACAGGTTTGACAGATACGCAGTATTTT. Encoded protein: CSVEDPRTGLTDTQYF.

V usage is TRBV5-4 and J usage is TRBJ2-5, with 12 bases aligning to TRBD2. Trimming cost V 1 base and J 7 bases; bases outside gene matches: 8. The CDR3 is made up of 16 amino acids. Germline CDR1 is SGHNT and CDR2 is YYREEE (reference sequence). CDR3 residues: CASSLSLAGGGGTQYF. CDR3 in DNA: TGTGCCAGCAGCTTGTCACTAGCGGGGGGTGGCGGGACCCAGTACTTC.

The rearrangement joins TRBV11-3 to TRBJ2-2; D is possibly TRBD2 (6 bases). Germline CDR1 and CDR2: SGHNT and YENEEA. V was pared by 3 bases and J by 2 bases, with 10 bases between. The CDR3 runs 15 residues. CDR3 coding DNA: TGTGCCAGCAGCTTGTGGGAGGTCAACACCGGGGAGCTGTTTTTT. Amino acids: CASSLWEVNTGELFF.

The V call is TRBV29-1, the J call TRBJ2-2, with TRBD1 matching over 8 bases. CDR3 length: 12 amino acids. Germline-derived CDR1 and CDR2 are SQVTM and ANQGSEA. V gave up 7 bases and J gave up 4 bases; unmatched junction bases: 2. The CDR3 is CSGTGGTGELFF. Written as DNA, the CDR3 is TGCAGCGGTACAGGGGGCACCGGGGAGCTGTTTTTT.

The gene calls are TRBV6-5 and TRBJ1-2; D possibly corresponds to TRBD1 (6 bases). The germline gives CDR1 MNHEY, CDR2 SVGAGI. Trimming cost V 0 bases and J 5 bases, with 13 bases left between them. There are 15 residues in the CDR3. The CDR3 reads CASSYSRGLKYGYTF. In nucleotides, the CDR3 is TGTGCCAGCAGTTACTCCAGGGGCCTGAAGTATGGCTACACCTTC.